This TCR beta chain was sequenced in a study of identical twins. Regarding the study as a whole: Less excess twin sharing appeared in beta out-of-frame sequences. Out-of-frame TCR alpha sharing observed in monozygotic twins exceeded model estimates.

This CDR3 has 13 residues. Germline V gene sequence: CDR1 SGHNT, CDR2 YENEEA. V was clipped by 2 bases and J by 7 bases, with 11 bases between them. This clonotype appeared a few times. Its antigen remains unidentified. One entry per CDR3 protein, called by TCRdb with MiXCR from the 5' RACE reads. The sample contains 300,000 to 400,000 distinct CDR3 sequences, approximately 9.1% of which appear only once. The TCR comes from a woman between 45 and 65 years old in good health. The V call is TRBV11-3, the J call TRBJ1-1; a possible D gene is TRBD1 (5 bases). The source material was naive T cells sorted from blood. The CDR3 region is CASSLPPGLEAFF. Here the CDR3 DNA reads TGTGCCAGCAGCTTACCCCCGGGGCTTGAAGCTTTCTTT.